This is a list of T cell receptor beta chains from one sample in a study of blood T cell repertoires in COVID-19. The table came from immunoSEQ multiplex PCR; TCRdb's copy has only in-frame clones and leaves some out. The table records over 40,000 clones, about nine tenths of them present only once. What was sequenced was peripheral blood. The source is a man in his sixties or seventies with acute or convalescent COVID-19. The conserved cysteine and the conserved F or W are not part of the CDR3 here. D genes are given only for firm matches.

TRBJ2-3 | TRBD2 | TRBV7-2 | ASSPQASGAGGQY
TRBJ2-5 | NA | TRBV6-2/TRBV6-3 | ASSFARRSGKETQY
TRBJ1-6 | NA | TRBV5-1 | ASSMRGPGLNSPLH
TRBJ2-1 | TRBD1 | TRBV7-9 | ASSLATGGWRNEQF
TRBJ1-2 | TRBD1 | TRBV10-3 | AISLTGVNGYT
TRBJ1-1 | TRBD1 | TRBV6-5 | ASSYPTGGIGTEAF
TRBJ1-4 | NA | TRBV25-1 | ASSDPQTGLGGEKLF
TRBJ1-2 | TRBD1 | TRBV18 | ASSLSRGEGYT
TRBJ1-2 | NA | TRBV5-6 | ASSSSGLTGNYGYT
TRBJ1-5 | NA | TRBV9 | ASSPDGSNQPQH
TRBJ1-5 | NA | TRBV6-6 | ASSGFIDGNQPQH
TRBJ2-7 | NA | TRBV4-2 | ASSQEQTGPLSYEQY
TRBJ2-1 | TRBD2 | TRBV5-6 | ASSLAGGGSYNEQF
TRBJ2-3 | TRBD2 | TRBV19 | ASSMGGGYADTQY
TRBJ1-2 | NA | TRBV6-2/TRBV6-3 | ASSPGRAYGYT
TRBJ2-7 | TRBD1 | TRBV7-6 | ASSLNRDSPHEQY
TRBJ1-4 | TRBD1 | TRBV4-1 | ASSQDRQGSEKLF
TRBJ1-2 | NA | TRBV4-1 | ASSLATGPNYGYT
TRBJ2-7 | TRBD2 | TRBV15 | ATSIKRGAYEQY
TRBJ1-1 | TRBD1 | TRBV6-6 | ASRRGTGNTEAF
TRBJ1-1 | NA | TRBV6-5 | ASSWNREQTTEAF
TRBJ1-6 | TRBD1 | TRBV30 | AWSGQGRAPLH
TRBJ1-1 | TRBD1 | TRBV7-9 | ASSLGWTGENTEAF
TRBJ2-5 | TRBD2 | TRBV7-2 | ASSLERGETQY
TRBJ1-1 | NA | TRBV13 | ASSLEEGNTEAF